The 30 T cell receptor beta chains given below trace back to one sample, sequenced in a study of T cells in Graves' hyperthyroidism and ophthalmopathy. From RNA transcripts, TCR beta CDR3 regions were amplified. TCR CDR3 underwent first-round RT-PCR with the HTBI primer set. TCRdb reprocessed the multiplex PCR reads via MiXCR and lists one record per CDR3 protein. The data show some 550,000 distinct CDR3 sequences, less than 25% seen once. The sequenced sample was blood. Every receptor here comes from a man aged 18 to 30 with Graves' hyperthyroidism.

Only a few counts were recorded for this clonotype. This chain links TRBV2 with TRBJ2-7; perhaps TRBD2 as D (6 bases). The V end lost 2 bases, the J end lost 9 bases, and 14 bases lay between the germline ends. Per germline, CDR1 SNHLY and CDR2 FYNNEI. The CDR3 contains 13 residues. The DNA of the CDR3 is TGTGCCAGCAGTGAACCGGAACGGGGAGGGCAGTACTTC. It codes for CASSEPERGGQYF.

Only one count was recorded for this clonotype. The chain uses TRBV6-4 and TRBJ1-2; 10 bases map to TRBD1. This CDR3 is 15 amino acids long. J was trimmed by 4 bases and V by 5 bases; bases with no gene match: 7. The germline V gene encodes CDR1 MRHNA and CDR2 SNTAGT. The CDR3 nucleotides are TGTGCCAGCAGTTACGATAGGACAGGGGGCTATGGCTACACCTTC. Its protein product is CASSYDRTGGYGYTF.

This clonotype was seen more than once but under ten times. V usage is TRBV28 and J usage is TRBJ1-2, with D possibly being TRBD1 (5 bases). Per germline, CDR1 MDHEN and CDR2 SYDVKM. This CDR3 region has 12 residues. V lost 6 bases to trimming and J lost 5 bases, with 10 bases between them. The CDR3 DNA reads as TGTGCCAGCAGGGGGGGACGGTATGGCTACACCTTC. Its protein product is CASRGGRYGYTF.

This clonotype has just one count. The genes are TRBV7-2 and TRBJ2-7; no reliable D call. The CDR3 runs 14 residues. V dropped 2 bases and J dropped 1 base, with 9 bases sitting between them. CDR1 and CDR2 (germline): SGHTA, FQGNSA. The CDR3 loop is CASSLRAVSYEQYF. The CDR3 DNA reads as TGTGCCAGCAGCTTACGGGCAGTATCCTACGAGCAGTACTTC.

There are a few counts of this clonotype. The chain combines TRBV2 with TRBJ2-7; 11 bases are a match to TRBD2. This CDR3 has 15 amino acids. V lost 7 bases, J lost 3 bases, and 8 bases stayed unmatched. The V gene's germline CDR1 is SNHLY and CDR2 FYNNEI. In DNA form, the CDR3 reads TGTGCCAGCATGGATTCTAGCGGGAGGTTCTACGAGCAGTACTTC. This translates into CASMDSSGRFYEQYF.

This clonotype was seen ten or more times. V is TRBV20-1 and J is TRBJ2-2; 8 positions agree with TRBD1. Germline V gene lookup returns CDR1 DFQATT and CDR2 SNEGSKA (reference sequence). The CDR3 is 17 residues long. The V and J ends lost 2 bases and 0 bases, in that order; junction bases with no gene match: 8. CDR3: CSARPPGGSPNTGELFF. CDR3 coding DNA: TGCAGTGCTAGACCTCCAGGGGGCAGTCCGAACACCGGGGAGCTGTTTTTT.

The V call is TRBV14, the J call TRBJ2-7; TRBD1 matches 7 bases. Germline assignment: CDR1 SGHDN and CDR2 FVKESK. The CDR3 spans 13 residues. The V segment lost 4 bases and the J segment 6 bases; nucleotides outside the gene matches: 6. The CDR3 protein is CASSPRDSSEQYF. The CDR3 DNA follows: TGTGCCAGCAGCCCCCGGGACAGCTCCGAGCAGTACTTC.

This clonotype was detected ten times or more. The V and J genes are TRBV7-9 and TRBJ1-1; D is uncertain. Germline-derived CDR1 and CDR2 are SEHNR and FQNEAQ (reference sequence). The CDR3 totals 13 residues. Trimming left V 9 bases short and J 0 bases short, with 11 bases between. The CDR3 DNA sequence: TGTGCCAGTTCAAAGATCATGAACACTGAAGCTTTCTTT. Translating gives CASSKIMNTEAFF.

This clonotype appeared many times. This rearrangement joins TRBV30 to TRBJ2-4; 7 bases align to TRBD2. Germline lookup yields CDR1 GTSNPN and CDR2 SVGIG (reference sequence). The ends lost 5 bases at V and 10 bases at J; junction bases unmatched: 11. This CDR3 contains 13 residues. The CDR3 is CAWAPGGGNIQYF. The DNA for the CDR3 is TGTGCCTGGGCCCCTGGGGGGGGGAATATTCAGTACTTC.

V gene TRBV5-1 combines with J gene TRBJ1-3, with 12 bases fitting TRBD1. The CDR3 has 16 amino acids. Germline V lookup: CDR1 SGHRS, CDR2 YFSETQ. The V gene end was trimmed by 4 bases and the J gene end by 3 bases; junction bases not matched to a gene: 5. The CDR3 sequence is CASSPGQGANGNTIYF. In nucleotides, the CDR3 is TGCGCCAGCAGCCCGGGACAGGGGGCGAATGGAAACACCATATATTTT.

In this sample, this clonotype turned up many times. The CDR3 nucleotides read TGTGCCAGCAGCCGACAACAGGGGGCAGTTGGCTACACCTTC. Translating gives CASSRQQGAVGYTF. The rearrangement uses TRBV3-1 and TRBJ1-2, with 9 bases lining up with TRBD1. The CDR3 spans 14 residues. Germline V lookup: CDR1 LGHDT, CDR2 YNNKEL (reference sequence). V lost 4 bases and J lost 7; bases outside the gene matches: 7.

This chain joins TRBV7-2 and TRBJ2-7; D is possibly TRBD1 or TRBD2 (5 bases each). The CDR3 extends over 16 amino acids. Per the germline V gene, CDR1 is SGHTA and CDR2 is FQGNSA. Deletions cut 0 bases from V and 2 bases from J, with 14 bases between. CDR3 sequence reads: CASSLARDVGAYEQYF. The CDR3 region has the DNA TGTGCCAGCAGCTTAGCCCGGGACGTGGGGGCCTACGAGCAGTACTTC.

A few counts support this clonotype. This chain connects TRBV28 to TRBJ2-2; the match to TRBD1 covers 7 bases. Germline CDR1 is MDHEN and CDR2 is SYDVKM. After removal of 5 bases from V and 0 bases from J, the junction contained 3 bases not matched to a gene. The CDR3 contains 15 residues. The CDR3 spells CASSPGQPNTGELFF. CDR3 bases: TGTGCCAGCAGTCCGGGACAGCCGAACACCGGGGAGCTGTTTTTT.

This clonotype came up many times. V is TRBV28 and J is TRBJ1-3, with D unclear. The germline CDR1 and CDR2 sequences are MDHEN and SYDVKM. CDR3 size: 12 residues. V shed 7 bases and J shed 4 bases, with 8 bases lying between them. CDR3: CASTPPGNTIYF. The CDR3 nucleotides are TGTGCCAGCACCCCCCCAGGAAACACCATATATTTT.

This clonotype was counted only a few times. This chain connects TRBV6-1 to TRBJ2-7, with 9 bases lining up with TRBD1. CDR1 is MNHNS and CDR2 is SASEGT in the germline V gene. CDR3 length equals 17 residues. The J segment lost 1 base and the V segment lost 6 bases, leaving 13 bases of the junction unmatched. CDR3 sequence reads: CASSLLPPGQGSYEQYF. The CDR3 region has the DNA TGTGCCAGCAGCCTACTACCCCCGGGACAGGGATCCTACGAGCAGTACTTC.

This clonotype was observed at least ten times. The chain employs TRBV2 and TRBJ2-5; 12 bases line up with TRBD1. Trimming removed 8 bases from V and 5 bases from J; junction bases left unmatched: 6. The CDR3 loop spans 14 amino acids. The germline gives CDR1 SNHLY, CDR2 FYNNEI. The DNA for the CDR3 is TGTGCCAGCGGCGGGACAGGGGGCGCGGAGACCCAGTACTTC. Its translation is CASGGTGGAETQYF.

This clonotype was seen more than once but under ten times. The V call is TRBV7-9, the J call TRBJ2-2; TRBD1 might be the D (6 bases). Trimming removed 7 bases at V and 5 bases at J, with 14 bases between. Germline V gives CDR1 SEHNR, CDR2 FQNEAQ (reference sequence). CDR3 length equals 14 residues. The CDR3 bases are TGTGCCAGCATCCGCGTAAGGGGGACCGGGGAGCTGTTTTTT. Amino acids: CASIRVRGTGELFF.

This chain links TRBV4-1 with TRBJ1-1; no clear D. Germline lookup yields CDR1 MGHRA and CDR2 YSYEKL. The CDR3 extends over 12 amino acids. The germline V and J ends were trimmed by 7 bases and 3 bases, with 9 bases remaining between them. The CDR3 reads CASKRWDTEAFF. The CDR3 DNA sequence: TGCGCCAGCAAACGATGGGACACTGAAGCTTTCTTT.

This clonotype appeared many times. V is TRBV5-1 and J is TRBJ2-5; unclear D gene. V was clipped by 1 base and J by 2 bases, with 6 bases between them. The CDR3 contains 13 residues. CDR1 and CDR2 from the germline V gene are SGHRS and YFSETQ. The DNA for the CDR3 is TGCGCCAGCAGCTTGCCTAGTCAAGAGACCCAGTACTTC. Amino acid sequence: CASSLPSQETQYF.

Concerning this clonotype: At one end, the junction sequence differs from germline, possibly due to a read error. The rearrangement joins TRBV27 to TRBJ1-1; D gene unclear. CDR3 size: 15 residues. The germline V gene has CDR1 MNHEY and CDR2 SMNVEV (reference sequence). The CDR3 nucleotides read TGTGCCAGCCGCCTCCTTGATGCGACGAACACTGAAGCTTGCTTT. Translated, it gives CASRLLDATNTEACF.

At least ten counts were recorded for this clonotype. The gene calls are TRBV12-3 or TRBV12-4 and TRBJ1-1, with no clear D. CDR3 size: 12 residues. V shed 3 bases and J shed 5 bases, with 7 bases lying between them. The CDR3 nucleotides read TGTGCCAGCAGTTTCCCAGCGACTGAAGCTTTCTTT. The encoded protein is CASSFPATEAFF.

This clonotype occurred many times. The CDR3 DNA sequence: TGTGCCAGCAATGAACTAATGGGAGGGAGAGCTTTCTTT. Its protein is CASNELMGGRAFF. The chain links TRBV12-3 or TRBV12-4 to TRBJ1-1; unclear D gene. V dropped 7 bases and J dropped 10 bases, with 19 bases sitting between them. The CDR3 sequence is 13 residues long.

The chain couples TRBV19 to TRBJ1-5; 7 bases are a match to TRBD1. Germline V gives CDR1 LNHDA, CDR2 SQIVND (reference sequence). Trimming removed 6 bases from V and 5 bases from J; junction bases left unmatched: 10. CDR3 length: 15 residues. Here the CDR3 DNA reads TGTGCCAGTAGAAGACAGGGAAGGTTGGATCAGCCCCAGCATTTT. Translating it yields CASRRQGRLDQPQHF.

This clonotype was counted ten times or more. V and J are TRBV6-1 and TRBJ2-5; no firm D call. Trimming left V 6 bases short and J 0 bases short, with 8 bases between. The CDR3 extends over 13 amino acids. CDR1 and CDR2 (germline): MNHNS, SASEGT. CDR3 DNA: TGTGCCAGCAGGGGCAGGTACCAAGAGACCCAGTACTTC. Its translation: CASRGRYQETQYF.

This clonotype was counted ten times or more. CDR3 sequence reads: CASSLGSRGNTIYF. As DNA, the CDR3 is TGTGCCAGCAGTTTAGGGTCAAGGGGAAACACCATATATTTT. This chain joins TRBV28 and TRBJ1-3; D gene unclear. This CDR3 has 14 residues. V was pared by 2 bases and J by 4 bases, with 9 bases between. Looked up from germline, CDR1 is MDHEN and CDR2 is SYDVKM.

The rearrangement links TRBV29-1 to TRBJ2-7, with D possibly being TRBD1 or TRBD2 (5 bases each). CDR1 is SQVTM, CDR2 ANQGSEA, per germline. This CDR3 spans 12 amino acids. V lost 0 bases, J lost 7 bases, and 10 bases lay in between. The CDR3 region has the DNA TGCAGCGTTGAAGATCCCAGGGAGGAGCAGTACTTC. Translation: CSVEDPREEQYF.

The chain couples TRBV2 to TRBJ2-5, with D unresolved. The V gene's germline CDR1 is SNHLY and CDR2 FYNNEI. The CDR3 is 15 residues long. Trimming shortened V by 5 bases and J by 4 bases, and 17 bases separated the two germline ends. This CDR3 reads CASSSSSATRETQYF. The CDR3 bases are TGTGCCAGCAGTTCCTCCTCGGCGACACGAGAGACCCAGTACTTC. The full variable domain, rest sourced from reference TRBV2 and TRBJ2-5, is EPEVTQTPSHQVTQMGQEVILRCVPISNHLYFYWYRQILGQKVEFLVSFYNNEISEKSEIFDDQFSVERPDGSNFTLKIRSTKLEDSAMYFCASSSSSATRETQYFGPGTRLLVL.

This clonotype was recorded many times. The V call is TRBV6-1, the J call TRBJ1-1; D might be TRBD1 (5 bases). The CDR3 covers 13 residues. Germline V CDR1 and CDR2: MNHNS, SASEGT. V was trimmed by 5 bases and J by 5 bases, leaving 12 bases between them. This CDR3 reads CASSRGEETEAFF. CDR3 bases: TGTGCCAGCAGTCGAGGGGAGGAAACTGAAGCTTTCTTT.

This clonotype was detected a few times. The chain combines TRBV6-1 with TRBJ1-2; D perhaps matches TRBD1 (6 bases). CDR3 length: 17 amino acids. Trimming cost V 6 bases and J 6 bases, with 26 bases left between them. Germline CDR1 and CDR2: MNHNS and SASEGT. The CDR3 loop reads CASSTGTSTLMVNGYTF. CDR3 DNA sequence: TGTGCCAGCAGCACCGGGACATCTACTCTGATGGTGAATGGCTACACCTTC.

V and J are TRBV12-3 or TRBV12-4 and TRBJ1-5, with D maybe TRBD1 (5 bases). The CDR3 contains 12 residues. With 5 bases removed from V and 4 bases from J, the gap between germline ends came to 6 bases. The CDR3 DNA follows: TGTGCCAGCAGTAACAGGAATCAGCCCCAGCATTTT. It specifies CASSNRNQPQHF.